The 22 T cell receptor beta chains presented below share a single source sample, sequenced in a study of early T cells in non-severe SARS-CoV-2 infection. TCRdb re-called the 5' RACE reads through MiXCR, storing one row per CDR3 protein. The profile shows 55,000 to 70,000 distinct CDR3 sequences, around 12% of them singletons. The sample taken for sequencing was whole blood. These receptors came from an adult who was a healthcare worker with PCR-confirmed SARS-CoV-2 infection or an uninfected control (not recorded which).

This clonotype was detected only a few times. The rearrangement links TRBV5-5 to TRBJ1-2; D possibly corresponds to TRBD1 (5 bases). With 4 bases removed from V and 3 bases from J, the gap between germline ends came to 19 bases. The CDR3 loop spans 16 amino acids. Germline CDR1 and CDR2: SGHKS and YYEKEE (reference sequence). CDR3 sequence reads: CASSTGTPAGYYGYTF. CDR3 bases: TGTGCCAGCAGCACCGGGACTCCAGCCGGGTACTATGGCTACACCTTC.

J is TRBJ2-3 and V is TRBV6-2 or TRBV6-3; a weak D match, TRBD2 (6 bases). The CDR3 extends over 16 amino acids. Germline lookup yields CDR1 MNHEY and CDR2 SVGEGT. V was cut by 3 bases and J by 3 bases, with 16 bases left in between. As DNA, the CDR3 is TGTGCCAGCAGTTATCTGGCGGTTGGGGGGACAGATACGCAGTATTTT. It translates to CASSYLAVGGTDTQYF.

This clonotype has ten or more counts. This sequence joins TRBV29-1 and TRBJ2-5, with D perhaps matching TRBD2 (5 bases). There are 12 residues in the CDR3. Looked up from germline, CDR1 is SQVTM and CDR2 is ANQGSEA. V lost 4 bases to trimming and J lost 8 bases, with 14 bases between them. CDR3 nucleotide sequence: TGCAGCGTTGGAGGGCCCCAAGGAACCCAGTACTTC. Encoded protein: CSVGGPQGTQYF.

This clonotype was counted between two and nine times. V usage is TRBV10-2 and J usage is TRBJ2-1; 7 nucleotides match TRBD1. The CDR3 is 15 amino acids. V shed 3 bases, J shed 0 bases, and the junction held 2 bases outside the gene matches. Germline V gene data show CDR1 as WSHSY and CDR2 as SAAADI. The CDR3, as DNA: TGCGCCAGCAGTGAACAGGGGAGCTCCTACAATGAGCAGTTCTTC. It is translated as CASSEQGSSYNEQFF.

This clonotype came up a few times. The rearrangement uses TRBV28 and TRBJ2-1, with D hard to call. Trimming removed 10 bases from V and 10 bases from J, with 11 bases in between. The CDR3 spans 10 residues. Germline CDR1 reads MDHEN; CDR2 reads SYDVKM. The CDR3 loop is CATKEGEQFF. The CDR3 DNA sequence: TGTGCCACCAAAGAAGGCGAGCAGTTCTTC.

Ten or more counts support this clonotype. The chain links TRBV12-3 or TRBV12-4 to TRBJ2-3; 9 bases map to TRBD2. J was trimmed by 4 bases and V by 5 bases; bases with no gene match: 10. The CDR3 is made up of 16 amino acids. CDR3 amino acids: CASSPGGRGGPDTQYF. For the CDR3, the DNA is TGTGCCAGCAGTCCCGGGGGGCGGGGGGGCCCAGATACGCAGTATTTT.

This clonotype was picked up a small number of times. The V and J genes are TRBV6-1 and TRBJ2-7, with D possibly TRBD1 on 5 matching bases. Looked up from germline, CDR1 is MNHNS and CDR2 is SASEGT. Trimming stripped 1 base from V and 0 bases from J, with 10 bases between. The CDR3 is made up of 15 amino acids. CDR3 sequence reads: CASSEGGRSSYEQYF. The CDR3 DNA is TGTGCCAGCAGTGAAGGGGGCCGTAGCTCCTACGAGCAGTACTTC.

This clonotype was observed many times. The V call is TRBV2, the J call TRBJ2-5, with TRBD2 as a possible D gene (5 bases). Trimming shortened V by 4 bases and J by 3 bases, and 9 bases separated the two germline ends. There are 13 residues in the CDR3. Germline V lookup: CDR1 SNHLY, CDR2 FYNNEI. The CDR3 DNA follows: TGTGCCAGCAGTGCCGAGGGCGAAGAGACCCAGTACTTC. Amino acids: CASSAEGEETQYF.

This clonotype was counted at least ten times. The V and J genes are TRBV20-1 and TRBJ2-7; 7 bases align to TRBD1. Germline-derived CDR1 and CDR2 are DFQATT and SNEGSKA (reference sequence). The CDR3 is made up of 15 amino acids. With V trimmed by 1 base and J by 2 bases, 8 bases remained unmatched. CDR3 in amino acids: CSARGTGTETYEQYF. DNA for the CDR3: TGCAGTGCTAGAGGCACCGGGACAGAAACCTACGAGCAGTACTTC.

In this sample, this clonotype turned up a few times. This sequence joins TRBV11-2 and TRBJ2-7, with D possibly being TRBD1 (6 bases). The germline V gene has CDR1 SGHAT and CDR2 FQNNGV. The CDR3 totals 15 residues. V was clipped by 5 bases and J by 2 bases, with 16 bases between them. CDR3 nucleotides: TGTGCCAGCAGCGGCCGGGACAACCCAACCTACGAGCAGTACTTC. Residues: CASSGRDNPTYEQYF.

The chain recombines TRBV3-1 with TRBJ1-2; D is ambiguous. V was cut by 0 bases and J by 6 bases, with 5 bases left in between. Germline assignment: CDR1 LGHDT and CDR2 YNNKEL (reference sequence). This CDR3 is 12 amino acids long. CDR3 nucleotide sequence: TGTGCCAGCAGCCAAGATTTCCATGGCTACACCTTC. Translating gives CASSQDFHGYTF.

This clonotype appeared a few times. The rearrangement joins TRBV6-1 to TRBJ1-6, with D uncertain. Germline V gives CDR1 MNHNS, CDR2 SASEGT. The CDR3 is 14 amino acids. The germline V and J ends were trimmed by 7 bases and 6 bases, with 13 bases remaining between them. This chain's CDR3 is CASTSRGRNSPLHF. CDR3 nucleotide sequence: TGTGCCAGCACCTCACGGGGTCGTAATTCACCCCTCCACTTT.

This clonotype was detected many times. This chain joins TRBV6-2 or TRBV6-3 and TRBJ2-7; possibly TRBD1 for D (6 bases). The V end was cut by 7 bases, the J end by 4 bases, with 17 bases between. Germline CDR1 is MNHEY and CDR2 is SVGEGT. This CDR3 has 14 amino acids. CDR3: CASTPLGHPYEQYF. In nucleotides, the CDR3 is TGTGCCAGCACACCGCTGGGACACCCTTACGAGCAGTACTTC.

The V and J genes are TRBV7-2 and TRBJ2-1; maybe TRBD2 (6 bases). V was cut by 2 bases and J by 6 bases, with 11 bases left in between. Germline lookup yields CDR1 SGHTA and CDR2 FQGNSA. The CDR3 extends over 14 amino acids. The DNA of the CDR3 is TGTGCCAGCAGCTTAAGAGGAGCGGGCAATGAGCAGTTCTTC. Amino acid sequence: CASSLRGAGNEQFF.

Only a few counts were recorded for this clonotype. The chain uses TRBV6-2 or TRBV6-3 and TRBJ1-5; D not certain. The germline V and J ends were trimmed by 0 bases and 4 bases, with 7 bases remaining between them. This CDR3 is built from 14 residues. Looked up from germline, CDR1 is MNHEY and CDR2 is SVGEGT. The DNA for the CDR3 is TGTGCCAGCAGTTACTCGAGCAGTAATCAGCCCCAGCATTTT. The encoded protein is CASSYSSSNQPQHF.

V usage is TRBV5-1 and J usage is TRBJ2-3, with TRBD1 identical over 7 bases. Germline CDR1 and CDR2: SGHRS and YFSETQ. The CDR3 length is 14 residues. V gave up 6 bases and J gave up 5 bases; unmatched junction bases: 9. In nucleotides, the CDR3 is TGCGCCAGCACTCAAACAGGGGCGGGAGATACGCAGTATTTT. Amino acids: CASTQTGAGDTQYF.

The table lists this clonotype with many counts. The V gene is TRBV30, the J gene TRBJ2-7, with D maybe TRBD2 (6 bases). CDR3 length: 15 residues. V lost 3 bases, J lost 6 bases, and 21 bases lay in between. CDR1 and CDR2 from the germline V gene are GTSNPN and SVGIG (reference sequence). The CDR3 spells CAWSPAGTWVSEQYF. The CDR3, as DNA: TGTGCCTGGAGCCCCGCCGGGACTTGGGTCTCCGAGCAGTACTTC.

This clonotype was detected a few times. The genes are TRBV28 and TRBJ2-7, with TRBD1 matching over 9 bases. CDR3 length equals 14 residues. The V gene end was trimmed by 7 bases and the J gene end by 2 bases; junction bases not matched to a gene: 6. Germline-derived CDR1 and CDR2 are MDHEN and SYDVKM. DNA of the CDR3: TGTGCCAGCACCGCGACAGGGGGGGCCTACGAGCAGTACTTC. It specifies CASTATGGAYEQYF. Drawing the rest from reference TRBV28 and TRBJ2-7, the complete variable domain is DVKVTQSSRYLVKRTGEKVFLECVQDMDHENMFWYRQDPGLGLRLIYFSYDVKMKEKGDIPEGYSVSREKKERFSLILESASTNQTSMYLCASTATGGAYEQYFGPGTRLTVT.

This clonotype has more than one count but fewer than ten. The rearrangement joins TRBV3-1 to TRBJ1-6, with D possibly matching TRBD1 (6 bases). The CDR3 is made up of 17 amino acids. The V gene lost 1 base and the J gene lost 10 bases, with 20 bases spanning the gap. Germline loops: CDR1 LGHDT, CDR2 YNNKEL (reference sequence). The CDR3 coding sequence is TGTGCCAGCAGCCAAGGCCTGGAACAGGGAAGAGTCTCACCCCTCCACTTT. Amino acid sequence: CASSQGLEQGRVSPLHF.

The chain links TRBV12-3 or TRBV12-4 to TRBJ2-1; 8 bases align to TRBD2. The CDR3 consists of 15 residues. The J segment lost 3 bases and the V segment lost 2 bases, leaving 3 bases of the junction unmatched. In DNA, the CDR3 is TGTGCCAGCAGTTTAAGGGCGGGGGGCTACAATGAGCAGTTCTTC. It codes for CASSLRAGGYNEQFF.

CDR3 protein: CASSDHRGTTEAFF. CDR3 DNA: TGTGCCAGCAGTGATCACCGGGGGACCACTGAAGCTTTCTTT. This chain uses TRBV6-1 with TRBJ1-1, with a possible D match to TRBD1 (5 bases). This CDR3 is 14 amino acids long. V lost 3 bases, J lost 4 bases, and 12 bases lay in between. CDR1 and CDR2 (germline): MNHNS, SASEGT.

This clonotype turned up a few times. The chain couples TRBV5-4 to TRBJ2-5, with a possible D match to TRBD1 (6 bases). CDR1 SGHNT and CDR2 YYREEE come from the germline V gene (reference sequence). CDR3 length: 13 amino acids. The V gene lost 4 bases and the J gene lost 3 bases, with 10 bases spanning the gap. CDR3 protein: CASSGWTEETQYF. The CDR3 coding sequence is TGTGCCAGCAGCGGGTGGACAGAAGAGACCCAGTACTTC. Complete variable domain (other parts from reference TRBV5-4 and TRBJ2-5): ETGVTQSPTHLIKTRGQQVTLRCSSQSGHNTVSWYQQALGQGPQFIFQYYREEENGRGNFPPRFSGLQFPNYSSELNVNALELDDSALYLCASSGWTEETQYFGPGTRLLVL.